The subject of this entry is one T cell receptor (beta chain). This clone was detected only once. The antigen it binds to is not known. No qualities accompany the bases; no much larger clone lies one base away. Receptor amplification or capture employed the immunoSEQ multiplex PCR assay. RNA was extracted from all samples and reverse transcribed into cDNA, which served as template for TCR sequencing. SuperScript III was used to make first-strand cDNA, primed with a 2:1 mix of oligo-dT and random hexamers. A synthetic immune receptor repertoire was used to assess amplification bias, and residual bias was removed computationally. The study's own analysis went as follows. Raw reads were preprocessed for error removal, and CDR3 was defined according to IMGT conventions as running from the conserved cysteine to phenylalanine. Clonality was computed by normalizing Shannon entropy by log2 of the number of productive unique TCRs and subtracting the result from 1. Scalp TCRbeta sequences were cross-referenced with sorted blood CD4 and CD8 repertoires so that the CD4 or CD8 identity of scalp clones could be inferred. Drawn from immuneACCESS, this table holds only the in-frame rearrangements with V and J called that TCRdb kept. Clones are partly lost; checked studies trace under half to an unresolved V gene and leave the rest unexplained. The DNA was the basis for D and trimming; V, J and clone size are from that table. This sample lists some 110,000 clones; roughly 66% were detected once. The ten largest clones represent 2.8% of the sample.

V lost 4 bases and J lost 8 bases; the stretch between them is 12 bases long. The CDR3 covers 12 residues, taking in both the cysteine and the phenylalanine. Just CDR3 DNA is preserved here, 36 bases in frame from base 1. The germline V gene yields SGHRS for CDR1 and YFSETQ for CDR2. The data were taken from a study of CD8+ T cells in alopecia areata (dated by TCRdb to between 2018 and 2020). Looking at the study overall: To study T cell clonal expansion in alopecia areata, the researchers applied high-throughput TCRbeta sequencing to both the C3H/HeJ mouse model and human patients. On the human side, TCRbeta sequencing was run on scalp tissue and on sorted CD4+ and CD8+ peripheral blood T cells from healthy controls and from alopecia areata patients with either patchy or totalis/universalis disease. Clonality in the scalp was compared among normal scalp (n=4), patchy alopecia areata scalp (n=8), and alopecia totalis/universalis scalp (n=8). The RNA source kit depended on sample type: the PAXgene miRNA kit for fixed scalp, the miRNeasy kit for PBMCs, and the RNeasy kit for mouse skin. Amplification of TCRbeta CDR3 regions was done by immunoSEQ multiplex PCR using 35 Vbeta forward primers and 13 Jbeta reverse primers. General conclusions and limits of the study: Scalp TCR repertoire analysis is complicated because resident alphabeta T cells in normal human skin are also sequenced, whereas mouse skin is dominated by gammadelta T cells. Shared TCR sequences between patients were less evident than in mice, which may be partly attributable to HLA diversity in the patient population. Compared with normal scalp, lesional scalp had higher clonality and more expanded CD8+ clones, particularly in alopecia totalis/universalis, a pattern that suggests antigenic drive.

After PBMCs were isolated by density centrifugation and stained for CD3, CD4 and CD8, a FACSAria was used to sort CD4+ and CD8+ T cells. Unaffected controls provided scalp biopsies and blood samples. This TCR derives from a human donor in good health. Sample: CD4+ T cells sorted from blood. The rearrangement combines TRBV5-1 with TRBJ1-1; the D gene lacks a confident call. The DNA is as follows: TGCGCCAGCAGCCCCCAAGGAACCGAAGCTTTCTTT. The resulting protein is CASSPQGTEAFF.